The 13 T cell receptor beta chains given below trace back to one sample, sequenced in a study of circulating CD8 cells and anti-PD-1 response in melanoma (dated by TCRdb to about 2020). A BD FACSAria II cell sorter was used to sort four subsets, defined by PD-1 and/or TIGIT, from live CD3+CD8+TCRalphabeta+ cells. The instrument was a NextSeq 500. Starting from about 15 ng of total RNA, TCR libraries were made with the QIAseq Immune Repertoire RNA Library Kit, Human TCR Panel. TCRdb applied fastp at Q25 and MiXCR to the public reads, then kept only in-frame beta chains. Identical CDR3 protein sequences are pooled into one entry, listed with their most common genes and DNA. The sample yields 2,500 or so distinct CDR3 sequences; approximately 6.4% were counted once. Clones ranked in the top ten supply 2.9% of the sample. The sample here was CD8+ T cells from PBMCs, taken at baseline or after one month of anti-PD-1 therapy (not recorded which). These receptors originate from a human donor with melanoma.

Relative to its sample, this clonotype is medium-sized. The chain is built from TRBV28 and TRBJ2-7; TRBD1 matches at 7 bases. The germline V gene encodes CDR1 MDHEN and CDR2 SYDVKM. V gave up 6 bases and J gave up 2 bases; unmatched junction bases: 7. The CDR3 length is 14 residues. CDR3 nucleotides: TGTGCCAGCAGCCCCCGGGACAGTCCCTACGAGCAGTACTTC. Protein: CASSPRDSPYEQYF.

This clonotype rates as medium-sized. At one end the junction does not follow the germline gene, possibly because of a read error. This chain links TRBV18 with TRBJ2-1; D may be TRBD1 or TRBD2 (5 bases each). CDR1 is KGHSH, CDR2 LQKENI, per germline. CDR3 length equals 15 residues. This CDR3 is CASPPAEGSYNEQFF. Written as DNA, the CDR3 is TGTGCCAGCCCACCCGCCGAGGGGTCCTACAATGAGCAGTTCTTC.

This clonotype is medium-sized within its sample. The chain joins TRBV2 to TRBJ2-3; possible D gene TRBD2, 7 bases. Between the trimmed V and J ends, which lost 7 bases and 0 bases, there was a span of 14 bases. Germline V gene data show CDR1 as SNHLY and CDR2 as FYNNEI. CDR3 length: 15 amino acids. The CDR3, as DNA: TGTGCCAGCATCCGGGGGGCCCATAGCACAGATACGCAGTATTTT. Its protein is CASIRGAHSTDTQYF.

The CDR3, as DNA: TGTGCCAGCAGCCTCCGGACAGGGTATCCCTACGAGCAGTACTTC. Translation: CASSLRTGYPYEQYF. The chain uses TRBV7-9 and TRBJ2-7; 8 bases map to TRBD1. Trimming took 5 bases from V and 2 from J; bases not matched to a gene: 8. CDR1 SEHNR and CDR2 FQNEAQ come from the germline V gene (reference sequence). This CDR3 region has 15 residues.

By sample share, this clonotype is medium-sized (0.01 to 0.1%). The gene calls are TRBV5-4 and TRBJ2-5, with 8 nucleotides matching TRBD2. Germline loops: CDR1 SGHNT, CDR2 YYREEE (reference sequence). The CDR3 totals 15 residues. With 4 bases clipped from V and 2 bases from J, the junction kept 7 bases outside the gene matches. The CDR3 sequence is CASSSERGRQETQYF. DNA of the CDR3: TGTGCCAGCAGCAGTGAGCGGGGGAGACAAGAGACCCAGTACTTC.

This clonotype was counted between two and nine times. The chain combines TRBV19 with TRBJ2-2; D may match TRBD1 or TRBD2 (6 bases each). CDR3 size: 13 residues. V was pared by 10 bases and J by 6 bases, with 15 bases between. Germline V gene sequence: CDR1 LNHDA, CDR2 SQIVND (reference sequence). Here the CDR3 reads CATSWGAPGELFF. The DNA for the CDR3 is TGTGCCACTTCATGGGGGGCACCCGGGGAGCTGTTTTTT.

The sample holds a few counts of this clonotype. The CDR3 sequence: CAWMSGTSTFGNEQFF. CDR3 bases: TGTGCCTGGATGTCAGGCACCAGTACATTCGGGAATGAGCAGTTCTTC. The chain joins TRBV30 to TRBJ2-1; D ambiguous. This CDR3 comprises 16 residues. Per the germline V gene, CDR1 is GTSNPN and CDR2 is SVGIG (reference sequence). V was trimmed by 4 bases and J by 7 bases, leaving 23 bases between them.

In its sample, this clonotype is medium-sized. V usage is TRBV27 and J usage is TRBJ2-5, with D possibly being TRBD1 (5 bases). In germline, CDR1 is MNHEY, CDR2 SMNVEV (reference sequence). The CDR3 extends over 12 amino acids. The ends were cut back, 6 bases at V and 5 bases at J, with 10 bases in the middle. Here the CDR3 DNA reads TGTGCCAGCAGATCGAAGGGGGAGACCCAGTACTTC. The encoded protein is CASRSKGETQYF.

This clonotype qualifies as medium-sized. The CDR3 DNA follows: TGTGCCAGCAGCTCTGGGTTCGCGCGCGACGAGCAGTACTTC. It encodes CASSSGFARDEQYF. The chain uses TRBV5-5 and TRBJ2-7; D uncertain. Germline CDR1 and CDR2: SGHKS and YYEKEE (reference sequence). The CDR3 has 14 amino acids. V lost 3 bases and J lost 5, with 15 bases in between.

In its sample, this clonotype ranks as medium-sized. This sequence joins TRBV16 and TRBJ2-7, with D maybe TRBD1 (6 bases). Deletions cut 1 base from V and 3 bases from J, with 16 bases between. The CDR3 is 16 amino acids. Germline loops: CDR1 KGHSY, CDR2 FQNENV. This CDR3 reads CASSQLRQGSFYEQYF. For the CDR3, the DNA is TGTGCCAGCAGCCAATTAAGGCAGGGGAGTTTCTACGAGCAGTACTTC.

This clonotype came up a few times. V is TRBV19 and J is TRBJ2-7, with D hard to call. V lost 3 bases and J lost 4, with 10 bases in between. The germline gives CDR1 LNHDA, CDR2 SQIVND (reference sequence). The CDR3 is 13 amino acids. The CDR3 DNA sequence: TGTGCCAGTAGTATGATGCGGTCTTACGAGCAGTACTTC. Amino acid sequence: CASSMMRSYEQYF.

By share, this clonotype ranks as medium-sized. V is TRBV19 and J is TRBJ2-1; 12 bases are shared with TRBD2. CDR1 is LNHDA and CDR2 is SQIVND in the germline V gene (reference sequence). This CDR3 region has 16 residues. V lost 4 bases to trimming and J lost 2 bases; unmatched junction nucleotides: 3. The CDR3 spells CASSTTSGGTYNEQFF. CDR3 DNA: TGTGCCAGTAGTACGACTAGCGGGGGAACCTACAATGAGCAGTTCTTC.

A note on this clonotype: A much larger clonotype is one base distant, so this may be a read error. V gene TRBV2 combines with J gene TRBJ1-1; D possibly corresponds to TRBD1 (5 bases). Germline V gives CDR1 SNHLY, CDR2 FYNNEI. The CDR3 sequence is 16 residues long. The ends were cut back, 4 bases at V and 1 base at J, with 16 bases in the middle. The CDR3 sequence is CASSANLGPGNTEAFF. CDR3 DNA sequence: TGTGCCAGCAGTGCAAACTTGGGGCCGGGGAACACTGAAGCTTTCTTT.